This section outlines one TCR beta chain sequence together with its context. As yet, its antigen is unknown. The entry originates in a study of response to subunit inactivated influenza vaccine. Trimming shortened V by 4 bases and J by 0 bases, and 16 bases separated the two germline ends. The CDR3 loop spans 16 amino acids. The germline V gene encodes CDR1 SGHRS and CDR2 YFSETQ. Points from the study as a whole: It was the authors' suggestion that each seasonal influenza vaccination recruits few new T cells.

Via MiXCR, TCRdb re-called the RT-PCR reads, giving one row per CDR3 protein. The profile shows 530,000 or so distinct CDR3 sequences, 10% to 15% of them singletons. The sample consisted of PBMCs from blood, taken on the day of vaccination. The genes are TRBV5-1 and TRBJ1-1; possibly TRBD1 for D (6 bases). This sequence originates from a man between 50 and 59 years old who received an inactivated influenza vaccine. The CDR3 region has the DNA TGCGCCAGCAGCCCGAGGTTCGGACAGATGAACACTGAAGCTTTCTTT. This sequence encodes CASSPRFGQMNTEAFF.